This T cell receptor beta chain was found in a study of T cells in Graves' hyperthyroidism and ophthalmopathy. In germline, CDR1 is SGHRS, CDR2 YFSETQ. The CDR3 has 13 residues. V lost 4 bases and J lost 3, with 11 bases in between. The source material, RNA transcripts, was used to amplify TCR beta CDR3 regions. The TCR CDR3 was amplified in a first-round RT-PCR using the HTBI primer set. MiXCR, run by TCRdb on the multiplex PCR reads, gives a single entry per CDR3 protein. In the table there are around 350,000 distinct CDR3 sequences, 15% to 19% of which are singletons. The sequenced sample consisted of blood. The rearrangement links TRBV5-1 to TRBJ2-7, with D tentatively TRBD1 (5 bases). This clonotype was obtained from a woman aged 18-35 years with Graves' hyperthyroidism that later progressed to Graves' ophthalmopathy. DNA of the CDR3: TGCGCCAGCAGCCCAGACAGTCACTACGAGCAGTACTTC. Protein sequence: CASSPDSHYEQYF.